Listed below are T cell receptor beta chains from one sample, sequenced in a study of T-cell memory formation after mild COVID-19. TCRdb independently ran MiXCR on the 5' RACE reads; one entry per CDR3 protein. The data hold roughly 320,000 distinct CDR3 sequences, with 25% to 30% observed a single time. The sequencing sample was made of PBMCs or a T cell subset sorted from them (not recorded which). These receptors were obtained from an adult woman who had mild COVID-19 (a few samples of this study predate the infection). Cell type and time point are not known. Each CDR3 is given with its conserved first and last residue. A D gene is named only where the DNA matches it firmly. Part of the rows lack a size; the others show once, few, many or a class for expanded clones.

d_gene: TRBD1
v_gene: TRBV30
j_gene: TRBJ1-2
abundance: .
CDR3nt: TGTGCCTCTGGCCTTGCCGGGACAGGGGTTTATGGCTACACCTTC
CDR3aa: CASGLAGTGVYGYTF

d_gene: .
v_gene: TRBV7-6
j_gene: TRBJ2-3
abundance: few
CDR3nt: TGTGCGAGCAGCGTGGAAGTCGGCACAGATACGCAGTATTTT
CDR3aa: CASSVEVGTDTQYF

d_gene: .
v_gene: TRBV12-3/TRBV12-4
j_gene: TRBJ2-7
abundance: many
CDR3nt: TGTGCCAGCACGAGACAGGAAACCTACGAGCAGTACTTC
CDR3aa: CASTRQETYEQYF

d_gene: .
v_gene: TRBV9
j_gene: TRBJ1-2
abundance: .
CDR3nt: TGTGCCAGCAGCGTAGAGAGGGATGGCTACACCTTC
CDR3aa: CASSVERDGYTF

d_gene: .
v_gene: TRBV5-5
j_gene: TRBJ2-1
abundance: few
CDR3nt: TGTGCCAGCAGCTTGGCCGACGGCTACAATGAGCAGTTCTTC
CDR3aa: CASSLADGYNEQFF

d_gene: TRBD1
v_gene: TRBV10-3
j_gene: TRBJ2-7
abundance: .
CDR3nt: TGTGCCATCAGTGATCAACAGGGGGCCTACGAGCAGTACTTC
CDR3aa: CAISDQQGAYEQYF

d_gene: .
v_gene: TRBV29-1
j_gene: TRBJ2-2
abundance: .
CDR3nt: TGCAGCGTTGAGATCGGACAGAACACCGGGGAGCTGTTTTTT
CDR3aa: CSVEIGQNTGELFF

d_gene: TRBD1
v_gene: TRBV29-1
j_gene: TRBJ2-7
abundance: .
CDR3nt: TGCAGCGGCATACAGGGGGCGGGAGAGCAGTACTTC
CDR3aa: CSGIQGAGEQYF

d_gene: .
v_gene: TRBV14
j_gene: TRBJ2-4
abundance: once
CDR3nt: TGTGCCAGCAGCCAAGAGATTTCGCACATTCAGTACTTC
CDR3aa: CASSQEISHIQYF

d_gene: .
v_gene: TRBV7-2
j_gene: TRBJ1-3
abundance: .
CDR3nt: TGTGCCAGCAGCTTAGGGACAGCTCAAGGAAACACCATATATTTT
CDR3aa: CASSLGTAQGNTIYF

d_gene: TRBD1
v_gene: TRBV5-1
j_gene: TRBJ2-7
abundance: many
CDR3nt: TGCGCCAGCAGCCAAGGAGGGACAGGGACCTACGAGCAGTACTTC
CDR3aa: CASSQGGTGTYEQYF

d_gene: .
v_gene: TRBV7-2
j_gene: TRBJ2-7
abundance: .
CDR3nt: TGTGCCAGCAGCTTAGGGCACTCCTACTACGAGCAGTACTTC
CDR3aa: CASSLGHSYYEQYF

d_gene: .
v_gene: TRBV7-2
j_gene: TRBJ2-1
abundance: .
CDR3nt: TGTGCCAGCAGCTTAGGGCGTATCGATGAGCAGTTCTTC
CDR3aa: CASSLGRIDEQFF

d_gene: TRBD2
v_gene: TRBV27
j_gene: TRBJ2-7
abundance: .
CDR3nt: TGTGCCAGCAGTCCTAGCGGGGGAGACTACGAGCAGTACTTC
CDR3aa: CASSPSGGDYEQYF

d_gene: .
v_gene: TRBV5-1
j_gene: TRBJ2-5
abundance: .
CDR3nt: TGCGCCAGCAGCCCGGGACACCTCCAAGAGACCCAGTACTTC
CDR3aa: CASSPGHLQETQYF

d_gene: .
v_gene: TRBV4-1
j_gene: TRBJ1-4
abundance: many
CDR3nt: TGCGCCAGCAAGAGGGATGAAAAACTGTTTTTT
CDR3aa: CASKRDEKLFF

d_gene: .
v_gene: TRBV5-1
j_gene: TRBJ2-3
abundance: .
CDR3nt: TGCGCCAGCAGCTTGGTTCCAGGTCTAAGCGATACGCAGTATTTT
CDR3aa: CASSLVPGLSDTQYF

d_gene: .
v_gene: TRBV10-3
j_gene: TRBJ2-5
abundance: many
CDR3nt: TGTGCCATCAGTGAGTCGGGGCGGATGGACCGTCAGTACTTC
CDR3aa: CAISESGRMDRQYF

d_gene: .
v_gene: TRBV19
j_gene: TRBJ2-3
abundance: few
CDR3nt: TGTGCCAGTAGTACATCCGCCGAGATCACAGATACGCAGTATTTT
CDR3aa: CASSTSAEITDTQYF

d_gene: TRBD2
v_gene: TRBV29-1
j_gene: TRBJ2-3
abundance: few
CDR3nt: TGCAGCTCAGGACTAGCGGGAGGGGGTACGCAGTATTTT
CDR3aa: CSSGLAGGGTQYF

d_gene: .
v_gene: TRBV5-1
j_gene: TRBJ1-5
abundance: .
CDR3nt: TGCGCCAGCAGCTTGGTATATCACAGGGGCAATCAGCCCCAGCATTTT
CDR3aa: CASSLVYHRGNQPQHF

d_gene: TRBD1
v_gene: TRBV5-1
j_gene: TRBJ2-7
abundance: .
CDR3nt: TGCGCCAGCAGCTTGGCCGGTGGGGACAGGGAGGACTTC
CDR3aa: CASSLAGGDREDF

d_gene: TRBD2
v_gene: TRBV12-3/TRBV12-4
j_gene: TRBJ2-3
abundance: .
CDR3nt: TGTGCCAGCAGTTGGGGCGGGAGGGCAGATACGCAGTATTTT
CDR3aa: CASSWGGRADTQYF

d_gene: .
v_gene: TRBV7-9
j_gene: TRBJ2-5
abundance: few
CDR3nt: TGTGCCAGCAGCCCGGCTGGGGAGACCCAGTACTTC
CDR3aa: CASSPAGETQYF

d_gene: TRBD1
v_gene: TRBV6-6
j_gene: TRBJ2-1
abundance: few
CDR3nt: TGTGCCAGCAGCCGCCCGGGACAGGGTGAGAATGAGCAGTTCTTC
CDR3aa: CASSRPGQGENEQFF

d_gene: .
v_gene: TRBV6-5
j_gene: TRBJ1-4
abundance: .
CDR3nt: TGTGCCAGCAGATCGGCCCTGGGGGGGCTAGGGGAAAAACTGTTTTTT
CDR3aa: CASRSALGGLGEKLFF

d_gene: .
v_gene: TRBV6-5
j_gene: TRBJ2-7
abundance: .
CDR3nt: TGTGCCAGCAGCCGGGACCGCTATAAGCAGTACTTC
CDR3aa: CASSRDRYKQYF

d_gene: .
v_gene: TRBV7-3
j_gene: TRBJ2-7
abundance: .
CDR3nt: TGTGCCAGCAGCTTAGTTGCAGGGGAACGCGAGCAGTACTTC
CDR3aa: CASSLVAGEREQYF

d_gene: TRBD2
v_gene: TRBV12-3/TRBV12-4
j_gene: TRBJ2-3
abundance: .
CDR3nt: TGTGCCAGCAGTAGGACTAGCGGGAAAACAGATACGCAGTATTTT
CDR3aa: CASSRTSGKTDTQYF

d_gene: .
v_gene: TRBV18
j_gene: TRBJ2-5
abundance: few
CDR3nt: TGTGCCAGCTCACCTCCCGAAGAGACCCAGTACTTC
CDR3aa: CASSPPEETQYF

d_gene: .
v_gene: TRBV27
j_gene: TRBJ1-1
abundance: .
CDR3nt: TGTGCCAGCAGTTTAGGTGCAAATTTGAACACTGAAGCTTTCTTT
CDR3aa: CASSLGANLNTEAFF

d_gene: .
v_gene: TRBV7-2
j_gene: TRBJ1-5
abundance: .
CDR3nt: TGTGCCAGCAGCCTGAGGGACCCTCGATCCTGGCTCAATCAGCCCCAGCATTTT
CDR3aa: CASSLRDPRSWLNQPQHF

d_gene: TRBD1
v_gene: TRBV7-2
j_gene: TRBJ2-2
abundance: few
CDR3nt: TGTGCCAGCAGCATGCGACAGGGGGCAAGGGCCGGGGAGCTGTTTTTT
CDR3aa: CASSMRQGARAGELFF

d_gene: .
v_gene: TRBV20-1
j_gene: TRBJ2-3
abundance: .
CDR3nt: TGCAGTGCTAGAGAACAGCATTGGGGGGATAGCACAGATACGCAGTATTTT
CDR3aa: CSAREQHWGDSTDTQYF

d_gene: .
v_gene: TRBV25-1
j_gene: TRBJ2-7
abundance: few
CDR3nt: TGTGCCAGCAGTGACACCGGGACCAGGGCCTACGAGCAGTACTTC
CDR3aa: CASSDTGTRAYEQYF

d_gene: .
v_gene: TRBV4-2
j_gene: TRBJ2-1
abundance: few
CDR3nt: TGTGCCAGCAGCCGTGGGGGCGAAAATGAGCAGTTCTTC
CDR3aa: CASSRGGENEQFF

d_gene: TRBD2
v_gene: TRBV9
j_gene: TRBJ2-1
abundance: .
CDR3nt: TGTGCCAGCAGCGCCCCTAGTAGCGGGCAAAATGAGCAGTTCTTC
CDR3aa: CASSAPSSGQNEQFF

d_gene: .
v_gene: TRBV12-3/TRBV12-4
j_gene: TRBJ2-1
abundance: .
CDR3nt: TGTGCCAGCAGCCCCGCTCCCAACCCCCCCGAGCAGTTCTTC
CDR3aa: CASSPAPNPPEQFF

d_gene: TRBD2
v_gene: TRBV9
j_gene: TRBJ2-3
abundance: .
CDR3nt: TGTGCCAGCAGCAAAGGACTAGCGGGATACACAGATACGCAGTATTTT
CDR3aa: CASSKGLAGYTDTQYF

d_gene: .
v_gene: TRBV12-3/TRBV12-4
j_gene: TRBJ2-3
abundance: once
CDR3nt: TGTGCCAGTTACCAGGGGGGCTGGGCAGATACGCAGTATTTT
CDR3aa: CASYQGGWADTQYF

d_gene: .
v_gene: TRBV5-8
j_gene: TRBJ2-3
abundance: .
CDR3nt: TGTGCCAGCAGCTTTCCCCCCGATACGCAGTATTTT
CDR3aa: CASSFPPDTQYF

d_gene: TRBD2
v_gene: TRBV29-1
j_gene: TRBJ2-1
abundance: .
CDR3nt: TGCAGAGGAACCGGGACTAGCGCCTACAATGAGCAGTTCTTC
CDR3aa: CRGTGTSAYNEQFF

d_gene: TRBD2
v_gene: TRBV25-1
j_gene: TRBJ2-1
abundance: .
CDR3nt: TGTGCCAGCACACCGGGACTAGCGGCGATCAATGAGCAGTTCTTC
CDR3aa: CASTPGLAAINEQFF

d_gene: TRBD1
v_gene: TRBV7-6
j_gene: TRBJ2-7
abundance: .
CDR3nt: TGTGCCAGCAGCTTACACAGGGGGAGCTACGAGCAGTACTTC
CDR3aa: CASSLHRGSYEQYF

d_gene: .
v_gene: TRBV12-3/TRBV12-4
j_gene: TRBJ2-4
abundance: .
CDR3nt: TGTGCCAGCAGTTTACTGACAGAGGGGGACATTCAGTACTTC
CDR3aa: CASSLLTEGDIQYF

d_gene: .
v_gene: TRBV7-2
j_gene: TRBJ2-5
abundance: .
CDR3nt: TGTGCCAGCAGCTTAGCCAGGGAACAAGAGACCCAGTACTTC
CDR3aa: CASSLAREQETQYF

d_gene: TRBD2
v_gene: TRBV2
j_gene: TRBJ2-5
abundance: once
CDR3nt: TGTGCCAGCTTATCAGGACTAGCGGTTTTTGAGACCCAGTACTTC
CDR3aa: CASLSGLAVFETQYF

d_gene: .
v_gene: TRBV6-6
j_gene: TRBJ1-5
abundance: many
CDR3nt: TGTGCCAGCGACCCAACAGGGCATCAGCCCCAGCATTTT
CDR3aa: CASDPTGHQPQHF

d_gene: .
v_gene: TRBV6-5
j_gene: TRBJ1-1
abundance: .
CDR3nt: TGTGCCAGCAGTCGACTCAGTGATTCCTCCTACACTGAAGCTTTCTTT
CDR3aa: CASSRLSDSSYTEAFF

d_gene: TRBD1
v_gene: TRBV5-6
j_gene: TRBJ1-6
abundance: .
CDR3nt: TGTGCCAGCAGCTTCGGTACCTGGGACAGCTATAATTCACCCCTCCACTTT
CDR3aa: CASSFGTWDSYNSPLHF

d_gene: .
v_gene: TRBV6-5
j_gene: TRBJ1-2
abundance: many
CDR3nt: TGTGCCAGCAGTTCCGGGCCCTTCCTGGGCTACACCTTC
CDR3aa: CASSSGPFLGYTF

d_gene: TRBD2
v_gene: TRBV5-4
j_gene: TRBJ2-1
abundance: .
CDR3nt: TGTGCCAGCAGCATCGGACTAGCGGGAGGTTATGAGCAGTTCTTC
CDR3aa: CASSIGLAGGYEQFF

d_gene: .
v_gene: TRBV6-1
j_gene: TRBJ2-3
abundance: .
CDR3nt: TGTGCCAGCAGTGAACGTTGGGGGTTGTCGCAGTATTTT
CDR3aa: CASSERWGLSQYF

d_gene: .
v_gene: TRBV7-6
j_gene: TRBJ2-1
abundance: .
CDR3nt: TGTGCCAGCAGCTTAGGTTCTGGTTTGTATTACAATGAGCAGTTCTTC
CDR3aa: CASSLGSGLYYNEQFF